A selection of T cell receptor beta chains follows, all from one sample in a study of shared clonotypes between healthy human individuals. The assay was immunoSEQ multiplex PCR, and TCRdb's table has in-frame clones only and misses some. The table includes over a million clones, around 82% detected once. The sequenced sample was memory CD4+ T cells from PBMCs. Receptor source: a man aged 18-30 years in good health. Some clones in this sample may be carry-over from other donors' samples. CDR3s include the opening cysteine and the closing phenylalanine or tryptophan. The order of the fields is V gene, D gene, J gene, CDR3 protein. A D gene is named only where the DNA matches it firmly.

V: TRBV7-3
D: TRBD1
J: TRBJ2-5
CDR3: CASSLTTGGVETQYF

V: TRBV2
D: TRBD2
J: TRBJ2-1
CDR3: CASSAGLAAPLEQFF

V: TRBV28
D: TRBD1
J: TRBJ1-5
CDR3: CASSLDRGVQPQHF

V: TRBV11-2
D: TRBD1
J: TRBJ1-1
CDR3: CASSLGRTGANTEAFF

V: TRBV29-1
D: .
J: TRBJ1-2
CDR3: CSVEDSHREGYGYTF

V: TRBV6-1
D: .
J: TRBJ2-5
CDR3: CASSAGVLFVQETQYF

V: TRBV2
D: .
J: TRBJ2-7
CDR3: CASSEQGYEQYF

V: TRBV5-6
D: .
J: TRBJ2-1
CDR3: CASSLVADPREQFF

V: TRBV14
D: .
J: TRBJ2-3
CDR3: CASSQGVGRVTDTQYF

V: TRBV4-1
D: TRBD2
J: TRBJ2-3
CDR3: CASSPEAGGSLDTQYF

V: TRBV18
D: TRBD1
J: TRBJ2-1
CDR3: CASSPPGQGPHEQFF

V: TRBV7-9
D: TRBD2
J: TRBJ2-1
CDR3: CASSSTSGSNEQFF

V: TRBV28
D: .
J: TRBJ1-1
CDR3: CASDQGWRAEAFF

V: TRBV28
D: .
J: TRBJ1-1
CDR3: CASSLDGNTEAFF

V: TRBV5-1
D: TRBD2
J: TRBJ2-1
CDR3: CASSLSRLAGENSYNEQFF

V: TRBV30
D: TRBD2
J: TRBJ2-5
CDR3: CAWSPGLAGTQETQYF

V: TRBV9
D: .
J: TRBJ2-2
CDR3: CASSADPVGLEITGELFF

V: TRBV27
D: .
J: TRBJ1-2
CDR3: CASSLFRTAAGYTF

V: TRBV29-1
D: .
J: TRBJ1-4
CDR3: CSAQKGTNEKLFF

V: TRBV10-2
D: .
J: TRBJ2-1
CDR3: CASSAWGLKSNEQFF

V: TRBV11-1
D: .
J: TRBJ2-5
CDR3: CASSFGRQETQYF

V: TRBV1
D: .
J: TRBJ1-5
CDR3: CTSSHCAGVGKRPQHF

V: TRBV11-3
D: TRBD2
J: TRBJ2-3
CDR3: CASSLSGTSGFTDTQYF

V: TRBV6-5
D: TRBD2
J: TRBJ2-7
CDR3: CASSWGLAGVGEQYF

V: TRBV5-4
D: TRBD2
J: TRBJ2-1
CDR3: CASSSSSGTSGQTYNEQFF

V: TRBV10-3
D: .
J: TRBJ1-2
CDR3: CAISDRDYGYTF

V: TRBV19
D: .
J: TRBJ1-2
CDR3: CASSATAFYGYTF

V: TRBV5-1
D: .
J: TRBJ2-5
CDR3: CASSLVEGGGETQYF

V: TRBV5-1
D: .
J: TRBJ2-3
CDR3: CASRGNSGTDTQYF

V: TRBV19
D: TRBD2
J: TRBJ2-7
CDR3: CASSMTSGIGYEQYF

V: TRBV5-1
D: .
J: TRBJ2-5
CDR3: CASSLAPDQETQYF

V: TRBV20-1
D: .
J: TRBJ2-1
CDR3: CSAKRVDEQFF

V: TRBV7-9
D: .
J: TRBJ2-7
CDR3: CASSLDRQGYEQYF

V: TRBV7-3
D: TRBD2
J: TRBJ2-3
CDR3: CASSLRGGTDTQYF

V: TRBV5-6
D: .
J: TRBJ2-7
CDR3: CASSFPGTQGEQYF

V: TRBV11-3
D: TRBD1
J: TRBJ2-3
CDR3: CASSLGPWTGPDTDTQYF

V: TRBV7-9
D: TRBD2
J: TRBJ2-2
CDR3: CASTRLAGVGTGELFF

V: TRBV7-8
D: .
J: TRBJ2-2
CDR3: CASSRGATSGYPGELFF

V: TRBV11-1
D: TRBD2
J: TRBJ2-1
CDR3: CASSLGSGSRSYNEQFF

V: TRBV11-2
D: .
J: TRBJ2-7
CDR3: CASSQRPIEQYF